This TCR beta chain was recovered during a study of blood T cell repertoires in COVID-19. The wider study: Sample material is recorded as cDNA or gDNA derived from T cells, B-cell-depleted T cells, or PBMCs.

V lost 1 base and J 2 bases, leaving 13 bases between the germline ends. The CDR3 spans 16 residues. Germline loops: CDR1 SEHNR, CDR2 FQNEAQ (reference sequence). Produced via immunoSEQ multiplex PCR; TCRdb's table is partial and in-frame only. The data hold over 150,000 clones, with 81% observed a single time. This receptor was taken from a woman older than 75 with COVID-19, enrolled during active disease. What was sequenced was peripheral blood. V usage is TRBV7-9 and J usage is TRBJ2-3, with a weak D call TRBD1 (6 bases). This CDR3 is CASSLGTAIFTDTQYF. For the CDR3, the DNA is TGTGCCAGCAGCTTAGGGACAGCGATCTTCACAGATACGCAGTATTTT.